Below, 2 T cell receptor beta chains from the same sample are listed, as sequenced in a study of T cells in narcolepsy. Repertoires were generated with immunoSEQ multiplex PCR, while TCRdb's copy carries only in-frame clones and drops some. The sample carries tens of thousands of clones, under 85% recorded once. Material: CD45RA- memory CD4+ T cells from PBMCs. The receptors were sampled from a human donor with narcolepsy.

The chain combines TRBV30 with TRBJ2-1; D may be TRBD2 (6 bases). Trimming left V 4 bases short and J 6 bases short, with 19 bases between. This CDR3 is built from 15 residues. CDR1 GTSNPN and CDR2 SVGIG come from the germline V gene (reference sequence). This chain's CDR3 is CAWKPFQGGFNEQFF. In DNA form, the CDR3 reads TGTGCCTGGAAACCGTTCCAGGGAGGATTCAATGAGCAGTTCTTC.

This clone has only one observation. This chain links TRBV6-4 with TRBJ2-1; TRBD2 matches 8 bases. The length of the CDR3 is 14 residues. The V segment lost 3 bases and the J segment 15 bases; nucleotides outside the gene matches: 13. Germline V CDR1 and CDR2: MRHNA, SNTAGT. In DNA form, the CDR3 reads TGTGCCAGCAGTGATCTAGCGGGTCCCTCGTCAGTGTTCTTC. Residues: CASSDLAGPSSVFF.